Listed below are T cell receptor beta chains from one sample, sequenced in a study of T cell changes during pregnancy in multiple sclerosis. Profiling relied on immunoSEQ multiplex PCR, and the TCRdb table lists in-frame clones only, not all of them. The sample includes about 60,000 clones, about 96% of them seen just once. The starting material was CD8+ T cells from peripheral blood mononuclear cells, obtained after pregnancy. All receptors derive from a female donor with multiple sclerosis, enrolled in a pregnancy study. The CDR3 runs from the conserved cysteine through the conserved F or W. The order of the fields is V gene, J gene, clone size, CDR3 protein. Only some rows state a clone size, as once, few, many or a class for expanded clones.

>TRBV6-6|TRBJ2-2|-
CASRASGSGELFF
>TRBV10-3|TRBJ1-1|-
CAISEEQGVNTEAFF
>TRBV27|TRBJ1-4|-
CASSLYSGKTNEKLFF
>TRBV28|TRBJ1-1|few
CASSFRLGTEAFF
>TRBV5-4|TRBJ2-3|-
CASSSGTVSTDTQYF
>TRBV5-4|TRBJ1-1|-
CASSLVRGQNTEAFF
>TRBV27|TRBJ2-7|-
CASSLAGLGAEQYF
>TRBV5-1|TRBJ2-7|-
CASSLSTGVGYEQYF
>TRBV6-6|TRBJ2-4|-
CASSSRDRTIQYF
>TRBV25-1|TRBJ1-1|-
CASSGRQEAAFF
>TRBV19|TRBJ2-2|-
CASSIELAGGPNTGELFF
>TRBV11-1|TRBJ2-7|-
CASSWATGGYEQYF
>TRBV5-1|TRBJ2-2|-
CASSLVSYTGELFF
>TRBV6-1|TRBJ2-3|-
CASSEGGDTQYF
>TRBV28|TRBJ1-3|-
CASSFQGAGNTIYF
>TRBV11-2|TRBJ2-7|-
CASSLAPWGREQYF
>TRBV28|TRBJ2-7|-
CASRRWRDRGDEQYF
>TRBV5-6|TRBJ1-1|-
CASSLPTFDSLNTEAFF
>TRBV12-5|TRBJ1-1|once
CASGRGGDTEAFF
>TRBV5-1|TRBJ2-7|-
CASSVGQGQISYEQYF
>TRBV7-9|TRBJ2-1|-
CASSFPGGTYNEQFF
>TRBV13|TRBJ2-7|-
CASRLAGVGEQYF
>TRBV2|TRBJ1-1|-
CASNDRVGTEAFF
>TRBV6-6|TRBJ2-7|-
CASSYSAGAQFDEQYF